This TCR beta chain was identified during a study of T cells after yellow fever vaccination. TCRdb reanalysed the 5' RACE reads using MiXCR and keeps one entry per CDR3 protein. Of over 250,000 distinct CDR3 sequences in the sample, roughly 4.3% were seen once. Study-wide results and caveats: There was a small share of clonotypes that showed up in both the CD4 and CD8 compartments. FACS-sorted repertoires could contain abundant clonotypes contaminating from the bulk population.

This clonotype was found a few times. What it binds is unknown. The V gene lost 3 bases and the J gene lost 3 bases, with 9 bases spanning the gap. The CDR3 covers 13 residues. This specimen was PBMCs, taken 5 days after the yellow fever booster vaccination. This clonotype was obtained from a man between 18 and 29 years old who received the YFV17D yellow fever vaccine. The chain couples TRBV23-1 to TRBJ2-7; D remains unclear. TRBV23-1 is designated an ORF whose function remains uncertain. CDR3 amino acids: CASSHPGFYEQYF. In DNA, the CDR3 is TGCGCCAGCAGTCACCCCGGGTTCTACGAGCAGTACTTC.